This T cell receptor (beta chain) was identified in a study of response to subunit inactivated influenza vaccine. A single count supports this clonotype. MiXCR, applied by TCRdb to the RT-PCR reads, yields one record per CDR3 protein. The sample lists around 580,000 distinct CDR3 sequences, 10% to 15% seen once, with roughly 10% in the top ten. This CDR3 has 15 residues. Sequencing was performed on PBMCs from blood, taken on the day of vaccination. V is TRBV12-2 and J is TRBJ2-5; TRBD1 is the table's D call, not checked against the DNA. TRBV12-2 is classified as a pseudogene. The receptor was isolated from a man aged 50 or older who received an inactivated influenza vaccine. CDR3 region: CASRRPRRAQETQYF. As DNA, the CDR3 is TGTGCAAGTCGCCGCCCCCGGCGGGCCCAAGAGACCCAGTACTTC.